The table lists the clone carrying this TCR beta chain with a few counts. The data stem from a study of T cells in Graves' hyperthyroidism and ophthalmopathy. The CDR3 runs 14 residues. The V gene's germline CDR1 is DFQATT and CDR2 SNEGSKA (reference sequence). The V gene lost 4 bases and the J gene lost 8 bases, with 20 bases spanning the gap. Researchers amplified the TCR beta CDR3 regions from RNA transcripts. A first-round RT-PCR of the TCR CDR3 used the HTBI primer set. TCRdb itself ran the multiplex PCR reads through MiXCR, one entry per CDR3 protein. The top ten clones hold about a third of a sample with some 350,000 distinct CDR3 sequences, roughly 13% of them seen once.

The rearrangement uses TRBV20-1 and TRBJ1-1; D is unclear. The sequenced material came from blood. The sequence was collected from a woman in her thirties or forties with Graves' ophthalmopathy. CDR3 in DNA: TGCAGTGCTAACGGACCCACCTGGACCACAGAAGCTTTCTTT. Residues: CSANGPTWTTEAFF.